What follows are 30 T cell receptor beta chains derived from one specimen sequenced in a study of OX40 agonist ivuxolimab in advanced cancers. Sequencing used immunoSEQ multiplex PCR; TCRdb keeps in-frame clones, though not all of them. The repertoire includes fewer than 65,000 clones, around 90% of them detected once, and 4.8% sits in the top ten. The sample here was CD4+ or CD8+ T cells sorted from blood, taken in a trial of the OX40 agonist ivuxolimab. The source is an adult with an advanced solid tumor such as melanoma, head and neck, liver or kidney cancer.

The rearrangement joins TRBV6-6 to TRBJ2-1; 7 bases map to TRBD1. The CDR3 is 15 amino acids. J gave up 0 bases and V 7 bases, and 6 bases lay outside the gene matches. Germline assignment: CDR1 MNHNY and CDR2 SVGAGI (reference sequence). The CDR3 here is CASTPGQISYNEQFF. In DNA, the CDR3 is TGTGCCAGCACCCCGGGACAGATCTCCTACAATGAGCAGTTCTTC.

The CDR3 loop is CASSTALGGVTEAFF. The CDR3 coding sequence is TGTGCCAGCAGCACAGCCCTTGGGGGAGTTACTGAAGCTTTCTTT. The V and J genes are TRBV11-1 and TRBJ1-1, with a tentative D call TRBD1 (5 bases). The V and J ends lost 5 bases and 5 bases respectively, with 18 bases between them. Germline V gene lookup returns CDR1 SGHAT and CDR2 FQDESV (reference sequence). The CDR3 runs to 15 residues.

This chain uses TRBV28 with TRBJ2-1; TRBD1 matches 9 bases. Germline V CDR1 and CDR2: MDHEN, SYDVKM. V lost 6 bases to trimming and J lost 4 bases; unmatched junction nucleotides: 4. CDR3 length: 14 residues. Here the CDR3 reads CASRKDRGYNEQFF. The DNA of the CDR3 is TGTGCCAGCAGGAAGGACAGGGGATACAATGAGCAGTTCTTC.

The chain links TRBV7-9 to TRBJ2-5, with 7 bases identical to TRBD1. The CDR3 is 15 residues long. The ends lost 5 bases at V and 2 bases at J; junction bases unmatched: 8. The V gene's germline CDR1 is SEHNR and CDR2 FQNEAQ (reference sequence). The CDR3 DNA follows: TGTGCCAGCAGCCCGGGACAGCTGATTCAAGAGACCCAGTACTTC. Protein: CASSPGQLIQETQYF.

This chain links TRBV19 with TRBJ1-1; TRBD1 matches at 8 bases. J gave up 4 bases and V 4 bases, and 8 bases lay outside the gene matches. Germline assignment: CDR1 LNHDA and CDR2 SQIVND (reference sequence). This CDR3 contains 15 residues. The CDR3 sequence is CASSRTGNIATEAFF. CDR3 DNA: TGTGCCAGTAGTAGGACAGGGAACATTGCCACTGAAGCTTTCTTT. Using reference TRBV19 and TRBJ1-1 for the parts outside the CDR3, the full variable domain is DGGITQSPKYLFRKEGQNVTLSCEQNLNHDAMYWYRQDPGQGLRLIYYSQIVNDFQKGDIAEGYSVSREKKESFPLTVTSAQKNPTAFYLCASSRTGNIATEAFFGQGTRLTVV.

The chain has TRBV9 and TRBJ1-5; 9 bases match TRBD1. Trimming removed 2 bases from V and 5 bases from J; junction bases left unmatched: 5. CDR1 SGDLS and CDR2 YYNGEE come from the germline V gene. CDR3 length equals 15 residues. The CDR3: CASSVTGQGHQPQHF. CDR3 bases: TGTGCCAGCAGCGTGACGGGACAGGGTCATCAGCCCCAGCATTTT.

The rearrangement uses TRBV19 and TRBJ1-2; TRBD1 matches at 8 bases. After removal of 5 bases from V and 10 bases from J, the junction contained 12 bases not matched to a gene. The germline gives CDR1 LNHDA, CDR2 SQIVND (reference sequence). The CDR3 is 14 residues long. The CDR3 DNA sequence: TGTGCCAGTAGTTCACAGGGGGAGGGAACCATCTACACCTTC. As protein: CASSSQGEGTIYTF.

The chain couples TRBV2 to TRBJ2-1; 11 bases match TRBD2. The V gene end was trimmed by 7 bases and the J gene end by 7 bases; junction bases not matched to a gene: 3. Germline V CDR1 and CDR2: SNHLY, FYNNEI. CDR3 length: 13 amino acids. CDR3 loop: CASTRLAGNEQFF. In DNA form, the CDR3 reads TGTGCCAGCACCCGACTAGCGGGGAATGAGCAGTTCTTC.

The J gene is TRBJ1-5, the V gene TRBV28, with TRBD1 matching over 7 bases. V shed 4 bases, J shed 3 bases, and the junction held 12 bases outside the gene matches. The CDR3 sequence is 17 residues long. CDR1 and CDR2 (germline): MDHEN, SYDVKM. The CDR3 region has the DNA TGTGCCAGCAGTTCCCCTTTTGACAGGGTGGTCAATCAGCCCCAGCATTTT. Residues: CASSSPFDRVVNQPQHF.

The rearrangement joins TRBV5-6 to TRBJ2-6, with 8 bases fitting TRBD1. The CDR3 contains 17 residues. V lost 4 bases, J lost 0 bases, and 6 bases stayed unmatched. In germline, CDR1 is SGHDT, CDR2 YYEEEE. The CDR3, as DNA: TGTGCCAGCAGCGGACAGGGAAGATTCTCTGGGGCCAACGTCCTGACTTTC. The encoded protein is CASSGQGRFSGANVLTF.

This clone was detected once. The rearrangement uses TRBV7-9 and TRBJ2-1; D uncertain. Trimming stripped 0 bases from V and 3 bases from J, with 3 bases between. The length of the CDR3 is 13 residues. Germline V lookup: CDR1 SEHNR, CDR2 FQNEAQ (reference sequence). The chain's CDR3 is CASSLANYNEQFF. The DNA for the CDR3 is TGTGCCAGCAGCTTAGCTAACTACAATGAGCAGTTCTTC.

The rearrangement links TRBV11-3 to TRBJ2-1; 7 positions match TRBD1. Germline assignment: CDR1 SGHNT and CDR2 YENEEA. Trimming took 4 bases from V and 5 from J; bases not matched to a gene: 11. This CDR3 has 16 amino acids. The CDR3 region is CASSYYPGGVNNEQFF. The CDR3 DNA sequence: TGTGCCAGCAGCTACTACCCAGGGGGAGTGAACAATGAGCAGTTCTTC.

The rearrangement links TRBV5-1 to TRBJ1-1; no clear D. Germline assignment: CDR1 SGHRS and CDR2 YFSETQ. Trimming pared 5 bases from V and 4 bases from J, leaving 9 bases between. This CDR3 spans 12 amino acids. The CDR3 reads CASSWEGTEAFF. In DNA, the CDR3 is TGCGCCAGCAGTTGGGAGGGCACTGAAGCTTTCTTT. The whole variable domain, remainder taken from reference TRBV5-1 and TRBJ1-1, is KAGVTQTPRYLIKTRGQQVTLSCSPISGHRSVSWYQQTPGQGLQFLFEYFSETQRNKGNFPGRFSGRQFSNSRSEMNVSTLELGDSALYLCASSWEGTEAFFGQGTRLTVV.

The chain carries TRBV7-3 and TRBJ1-3; possible D gene TRBD1, 5 bases. V was shortened by 3 bases and J by 0 bases, with 12 bases between the two germline ends. Germline V lookup: CDR1 SGHTA, CDR2 FQGTGA. This CDR3 is 16 amino acids long. This CDR3 is CASSLDPTGSGNTIYF. DNA for the CDR3: TGTGCCAGCAGCTTGGACCCCACAGGCTCTGGAAACACCATATATTTT.

This rearrangement joins TRBV5-1 to TRBJ2-1, with TRBD2 matching 8 bases. Germline lookup yields CDR1 SGHRS and CDR2 YFSETQ. The trim removed 1 base at V and 8 bases at J, leaving 11 bases unmatched. There are 16 residues in the CDR3. The CDR3 protein is CASSLSSAGGHHEQFF. Here the CDR3 DNA reads TGCGCCAGCAGCTTGTCCTCTGCGGGGGGCCACCATGAGCAGTTCTTC.

This clone appeared a few times. V is TRBV5-1 and J is TRBJ1-2; TRBD1 matches 7 bases. The CDR3 runs 16 residues. The germline V gene encodes CDR1 SGHRS and CDR2 YFSETQ. Unmatched junction bases numbered 12, after V lost 4 bases and J lost 3 bases. Here the CDR3 DNA reads TGCGCCAGCAGCCGACAGGGTGAAGGGGCTGACTATGGCTACACCTTC. Its protein is CASSRQGEGADYGYTF.

Only a few counts were recorded for this clone. The chain links TRBV6-5 to TRBJ1-6; no definite D call. Trimming stripped 0 bases from V and 6 bases from J, with 9 bases between. The CDR3 length is 15 residues. Germline V lookup: CDR1 MNHEY, CDR2 SVGAGI. CDR3 residues: CASSYSERANSPLHF. The CDR3 DNA reads TGTGCCAGCAGTTACTCGGAGAGGGCTAATTCACCCCTCCACTTT.

This clone was found a few times. This rearrangement joins TRBV30 to TRBJ1-2; perhaps TRBD1 as D (6 bases). The CDR3 runs to 13 residues. V lost 1 base to trimming and J lost 4 bases, with 10 bases between them. Germline V lookup: CDR1 GTSNPN, CDR2 SVGIG (reference sequence). The DNA of the CDR3 is TGTGCCTGGAGTGCCGACAGGCTCTATGGCTACACCTTC. This translates into CAWSADRLYGYTF.

The chain links TRBV7-3 to TRBJ2-1; D assignment may be TRBD1 or TRBD2 (5 bases each). The CDR3 totals 12 residues. The germline CDR1 and CDR2 sequences are SGHTA and FQGTGA. V lost 2 bases to trimming and J lost 9 bases, with 8 bases between them. This CDR3 is CASSLSGTEQFF. CDR3 nucleotides: TGTGCCAGCAGCTTATCAGGGACTGAGCAGTTCTTC.

This rearrangement joins TRBV5-5 to TRBJ2-3; D may be TRBD1 (6 bases). Germline V gene sequence: CDR1 SGHKS, CDR2 YYEKEE (reference sequence). The V end was cut by 5 bases, the J end by 2 bases, with 15 bases between. The CDR3 has 15 amino acids. The CDR3 reads CASSQSGQHTDTQYF. In DNA, the CDR3 is TGTGCCAGCAGTCAATCGGGACAACACACAGATACGCAGTATTTT.

This clone is a singleton in its sample. This chain links TRBV29-1 with TRBJ1-2, with TRBD1 as a possible D gene (6 bases). Germline lookup yields CDR1 SQVTM and CDR2 ANQGSEA. The ends were cut back, 4 bases at V and 7 bases at J, with 10 bases in the middle. This CDR3 spans 11 amino acids. The CDR3 region is CSVVGGPGYTF. For the CDR3, the DNA is TGCAGCGTTGTAGGGGGTCCTGGCTACACCTTC.

The chain is built from TRBV9 and TRBJ1-5; maybe TRBD1 (5 bases). CDR3 length: 15 amino acids. Trimming shortened V by 0 bases and J by 2 bases, and 9 bases separated the two germline ends. The germline gives CDR1 SGDLS, CDR2 YYNGEE. DNA for the CDR3: TGTGCCAGCAGCGTAGGAGGGGAAGGCAATCAGCCCCAGCATTTT. Translation gives CASSVGGEGNQPQHF.

This sequence joins TRBV5-4 and TRBJ1-2, with D hard to call. Germline V lookup: CDR1 SGHNT, CDR2 YYREEE (reference sequence). The CDR3 runs 15 residues. The ends were cut back, 4 bases at V and 4 bases at J, with 17 bases in the middle. For the CDR3, the DNA is TGTGCCAGCAGCACGGTGGAGAAGGATGGCTATGGCTACACCTTC. Protein product: CASSTVEKDGYGYTF.

The chain uses TRBV5-4 and TRBJ2-1; 12 bases are shared with TRBD2. There are 16 residues in the CDR3. In germline, CDR1 is SGHNT, CDR2 YYREEE (reference sequence). V lost 3 bases, J lost 8 bases, and 9 bases stayed unmatched. The CDR3 DNA follows: TGTGCCAGCAGCTCCGCTGCTAGCGGGAGGGCGGATGAGCAGTTCTTC. Translating it yields CASSSAASGRADEQFF.

The V gene is TRBV11-2, the J gene TRBJ1-1; unclear D gene. CDR1 SGHAT and CDR2 FQNNGV come from the germline V gene. V dropped 6 bases and J dropped 4 bases, with 9 bases sitting between them. The CDR3 is 12 amino acids. CDR3 protein: CASRRPGTEAFF. CDR3 nucleotide sequence: TGTGCCAGCAGGCGCCCCGGCACTGAAGCTTTCTTT.

This CDR3 reads CASSSPGTLYGYTF. The CDR3, as DNA: TGTGCCAGTAGCTCCCCCGGGACACTTTATGGCTACACCTTC. This chain links TRBV19 with TRBJ1-2, with D possibly matching TRBD1 (6 bases). Looked up from germline, CDR1 is LNHDA and CDR2 is SQIVND (reference sequence). The CDR3 length is 14 residues. The V end lost 6 bases, the J end lost 5 bases, and 16 bases lay between the germline ends.

V usage is TRBV5-1 and J usage is TRBJ2-2; 11 bases are shared with TRBD1. Germline V gives CDR1 SGHRS, CDR2 YFSETQ. The CDR3 is 17 amino acids. V lost 0 bases and J lost 5; bases outside the gene matches: 6. The CDR3 coding sequence is TGCGCCAGCAGCTTGGGGCCGGGACAGGGGGAGACCGGGGAGCTGTTTTTT. It specifies CASSLGPGQGETGELFF.

This chain connects TRBV10-3 to TRBJ1-1; a possible D gene is TRBD1 (6 bases). There are 14 residues in the CDR3. V lost 11 bases, J lost 1 base, and 17 bases lay in between. The germline V gene has CDR1 ENHRY and CDR2 SYGVKD. The CDR3 here is CAASIGGTNTEAFF. Written as DNA, the CDR3 is TGTGCCGCATCAATCGGGGGCACGAACACTGAAGCTTTCTTT.

The chain carries TRBV7-9 and TRBJ2-5; 7 positions match TRBD1. The CDR3 sequence is 14 residues long. Germline V gene sequence: CDR1 SEHNR, CDR2 FQNEAQ (reference sequence). Losses at the gene ends were 5 bases for V and 5 bases for J; bases not matched to a gene: 8. The CDR3 DNA is TGTGCCAGCAGCCACGACAGGGTCCTGGAGACCCAGTACTTC. It specifies CASSHDRVLETQYF.

This chain joins TRBV21-1 and TRBJ2-7; TRBD1, the table's D call, was not compared with the DNA. TRBV21-1 is a listed pseudogene. The CDR3 spans 13 residues. The CDR3 loop reads CASSKEGDYEQYF. CDR3 nucleotides: TGTGCCAGCAGCAAAGAAGGGGACTACGAGCAGTACTTC.